This TCR beta chain comes out of a study of blood T cell repertoires in COVID-19. Across the study: Sites in the United States, Italy and Spain provided acute and convalescent COVID-19 samples. The cDNA or gDNA used as material had been derived from T cells, B-cell-depleted T cells, or PBMCs.

Enrolled through a virtual design, the participants were between 18 and 89 years of age and came from about two dozen US areas. Original data processing: Amplification of reference gene primers was used by the study to estimate nucleated cell counts. The data were produced by immunoSEQ multiplex PCR, yet TCRdb's version contains in-frame clones alone and is incomplete. That table is the source of V, J and clone size, and D and trimming were worked out from the DNA. The table records around 130,000 clones, approximately 79% of them present only once. The CDR3 runs 15 residues. Trimming pared 4 bases from V and 0 bases from J, leaving 7 bases between. The germline V gene has CDR1 MNHEY and CDR2 SMNVEV (reference sequence).

The genes are TRBV27 and TRBJ2-6; no reliable D call. Sequencing input: PBMCs or T cells enriched from blood (not recorded which). This receptor was obtained from a man aged 35 to 55 with acute COVID-19. The CDR3 reads CASSSPSSGANVLTF. The CDR3, as DNA: TGTGCCAGCAGTTCCCCGAGCTCTGGGGCCAACGTCCTGACTTTC.